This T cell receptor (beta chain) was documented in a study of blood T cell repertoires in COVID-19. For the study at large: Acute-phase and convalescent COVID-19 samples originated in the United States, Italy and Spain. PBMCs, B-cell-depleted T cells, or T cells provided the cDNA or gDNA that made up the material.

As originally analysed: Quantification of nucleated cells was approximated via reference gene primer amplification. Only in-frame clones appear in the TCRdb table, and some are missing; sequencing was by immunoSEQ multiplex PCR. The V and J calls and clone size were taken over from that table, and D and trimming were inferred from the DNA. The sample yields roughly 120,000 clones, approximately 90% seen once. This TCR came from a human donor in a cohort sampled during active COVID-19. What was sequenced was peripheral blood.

CDR3 coding DNA: TGTGCCAGCAGTTACTCCGGGACAGATAATTCACCCCTCCACTTT. It specifies CASSYSGTDNSPLHF. V and J are TRBV6-5 and TRBJ1-6; 7 positions agree with TRBD1. Germline V CDR1 and CDR2: MNHEY, SVGAGI. The CDR3 runs 15 residues. V shed 0 bases and J 5 bases; nucleotides not matched to a gene: 1.